One sample yielded the 25 T cell receptor beta chains listed below, sequenced in a study of breast tumors, draining lymph nodes, adjacent tissues. TCRdb reanalysed the multiplex PCR reads using MiXCR and keeps one entry per CDR3 protein. The data contain some 130,000 distinct CDR3 sequences, 20% to 25% of them singletons. The lymph nodes were axillary draining lymph nodes from breast cancer patients. Sequencing input: axillary lymph node tissue. These receptors came from a female donor with breast cancer. Some clones in this sample may be carry-over from other donors' samples.

Worth noting for this clonotype: A much larger clone differs from this one at a single base, so this may be a read error. V usage is TRBV6-5 and J usage is TRBJ2-5, with D possibly TRBD2 on 6 matching bases. Germline loops: CDR1 MNHEY, CDR2 SVGAGI. This CDR3 is built from 14 residues. CDR3 in DNA: TGTGCCAGCAGTCGTCTAGCGTTCCAAGAGACCCGGTACTTC. Protein sequence: CASSRLAFQETRYF.

J is TRBJ2-2 and V is TRBV12-5, with 11 bases fitting TRBD1. Trimming cost V 5 bases and J 5 bases; bases outside gene matches: 4. This CDR3 is built from 15 residues. The V gene's germline CDR1 is LGHNT and CDR2 FRNRAP. CDR3 residues: CASGQGQGETGELFF. The CDR3 DNA reads TGTGCTAGTGGTCAGGGACAGGGGGAAACCGGGGAGCTGTTTTTT.

In the case of this clonotype: A single base separates this from a much larger clone, so it may be a read error. Likely a read error: the CDR3 ends without its conserved phenylalanine or tryptophan. This chain uses TRBV10-2 with TRBJ2-1; unclear D gene. This CDR3 has 16 amino acids. Trimming took 6 bases from V and 3 from J, leaving 18 bases between them. Germline CDR1 is WSHSY and CDR2 is SAAADI. The CDR3 is CASSLEAEPSYNEQFL. CDR3 nucleotide sequence: TGCGCCAGCAGCCTAGAGGCCGAGCCAAGCTACAATGAGCAGTTCCTC.

About this clonotype itself: This may arise from a read error, as a much more abundant clone is one base away. In DNA, the CDR3 is TGTGCCAGCAAAGACACAGATACGCAGTATTTT. Amino acids: CASKDTDTQYF. This rearrangement joins TRBV6-2 or TRBV6-3 to TRBJ2-3; D uncertain. CDR3 length equals 11 residues. V dropped 7 bases and J dropped 2 bases, with 4 bases sitting between them. The germline V gene encodes CDR1 MNHEY and CDR2 SVGEGT.

Of note for this clonotype: A much larger clone lies one base from this, so it may be a read error. This chain joins TRBV6-5 and TRBJ1-2; D is undetermined. The V end lost 4 bases, the J end lost 4 bases, and 13 bases lay between the germline ends. The length of the CDR3 is 14 residues. Germline values: CDR1 MNHEY, CDR2 SVGAGI. The CDR3 reads CASSSQDPIYGYTF. The CDR3 DNA is TGTGCCAGCAGTTCCCAAGATCCAATCTATGGCTACACCTTC.

The table lists this clonotype with a count of one. The V gene is TRBV9, the J gene TRBJ2-1; 13 nucleotides line up with TRBD2. Germline V gene lookup returns CDR1 SGDLS and CDR2 YYNGEE. This CDR3 spans 17 amino acids. With 3 bases clipped from V and 7 bases from J, the junction kept 10 bases outside the gene matches. The CDR3 loop reads CASSGGGLAGVDNEQFF. In nucleotides, the CDR3 is TGTGCCAGCAGCGGCGGAGGACTAGCGGGAGTGGATAATGAGCAGTTCTTC.

About this clonotype itself: No conserved phenylalanine or tryptophan is present at the end of the CDR3, so a read error is the likely explanation. The V and J genes are TRBV7-2 and TRBJ2-1, with no clear D. This CDR3 region has 13 residues. V was trimmed by 2 bases and J by 6 bases, leaving 8 bases between them. The germline gives CDR1 SGHTA, CDR2 FQGNSA. The CDR3 DNA reads TGTGCCAGCAGCTTAAGGGCCGGCAATGAGCAGTTCTCC. It encodes CASSLRAGNEQFS.

Ten or more counts support this clonotype. The rearrangement links TRBV7-2 to TRBJ2-5; D perhaps matches TRBD2 (6 bases). This CDR3 spans 12 amino acids. CDR1 and CDR2 (germline): SGHTA, FQGNSA. V lost 3 bases and J lost 4, with 6 bases in between. CDR3 nucleotide sequence: TGTGCCAGCAGCTTCGGGAGAGAGACCCAGTACTTC. Protein: CASSFGRETQYF.

This clonotype was seen more than once but under ten times. CDR3 residues: CASTPQSTGELFF. Written as DNA, the CDR3 is TGTGCCAGTACCCCTCAGTCTACCGGGGAGCTGTTTTTT. This rearrangement joins TRBV19 to TRBJ2-2; unclear D gene. The CDR3 loop spans 13 amino acids. CDR1 and CDR2 from the germline V gene are LNHDA and SQIVND (reference sequence). Trimming took off 7 bases at V and 5 bases at J, with 11 bases between the two ends.

The chain has TRBV6-2 or TRBV6-3 and TRBJ1-2, with 8 bases fitting TRBD1. There are 16 residues in the CDR3. V shed 0 bases, J shed 0 bases, and the junction held 3 bases outside the gene matches. In germline, CDR1 is MNHEY, CDR2 SVGEGT. The CDR3 loop is CASSYSRQGTNYGYTF. The CDR3 coding sequence is TGTGCCAGCAGTTACTCGAGACAGGGGACTAACTATGGCTACACCTTC.

The chain recombines TRBV18 with TRBJ2-5, with D possibly being TRBD1 or TRBD2 (5 bases each). Germline CDR1 KGHSH, CDR2 LQKENI. The CDR3 length is 13 residues. Trimming took off 2 bases at V and 5 bases at J, with 9 bases between the two ends. CDR3 nucleotides: TGTGCCAGCTCACCAGGGACGGTTGAGACCCAGTACTTC. Its protein product is CASSPGTVETQYF.

Comments on this clonotype: A much more abundant neighbour one base away suggests this may be a read error. V and J are TRBV2 and TRBJ2-5; maybe TRBD2 (5 bases). The CDR3 has 16 residues. The ends were cut back, 4 bases at V and 4 bases at J, with 19 bases in the middle. Germline assignment: CDR1 SNHLY and CDR2 FYNNEI. The CDR3 DNA is TGTGCCAGCAGTGTCCCCAGCGGCTTCACTGGAGAGACCCAGTACTTC. Its protein is CASSVPSGFTGETQYF.

This clonotype appeared many times. The chain carries TRBV12-3 or TRBV12-4 and TRBJ2-1; maybe TRBD2 (5 bases). The ends were cut back, 6 bases at V and 5 bases at J, with 14 bases in the middle. This CDR3 contains 14 residues. CDR3 nucleotides: TGTGCCAGCAGCCCGGACTGGGTAAACAATGAGCAGTTCTTC. The encoded protein is CASSPDWVNNEQFF.

With respect to this clonotype: A much larger clone is a single base away; this may be a read error. This chain connects TRBV6-5 to TRBJ1-2; D is ambiguous. CDR1 and CDR2 (germline): MNHEY, SVGAGI. CDR3 length equals 14 residues. V dropped 4 bases and J dropped 6 bases, with 15 bases sitting between them. The CDR3 coding sequence is TGTGCCAGCAGTTCCCAAGATCTAATCCATGGCTACACCTTC. Translating it yields CASSSQDLIHGYTF.

Note on this clonotype: This may come from a read error, since a much larger clone is one base off. Lacking the conserved final phenylalanine or tryptophan, this CDR3 likely reflects a read error. V gene TRBV9 combines with J gene TRBJ2-5; perhaps TRBD2 as D (6 bases). The V gene's germline CDR1 is SGDLS and CDR2 YYNGEE. The CDR3 runs 14 residues. The V end lost 2 bases, the J end lost 7 bases, and 15 bases lay between the germline ends. The DNA for the CDR3 is TGTGCCAGCAGCGTTTCCGGGGCCGGGGGGACCCAGTACCTC. Translation: CASSVSGAGGTQYL.

This clonotype was seen repeatedly, ten times or more. This chain connects TRBV28 to TRBJ2-1; D is perhaps TRBD2 (5 bases). CDR1 and CDR2 from the germline V gene are MDHEN and SYDVKM. This CDR3 contains 14 residues. Trimming took 5 bases from V and 2 from J, leaving 10 bases between them. CDR3 nucleotide sequence: TGTGCCAGCAGTCCTAGCCGCACCTACAATGAGCAGTTCTTC. It is translated as CASSPSRTYNEQFF.

In regard to this clonotype: Since a much larger clone is just one base distant, this may be a read error. The chain joins TRBV12-3 or TRBV12-4 to TRBJ2-7, with unresolved D. The V end was cut by 2 bases, the J end by 4 bases, with 12 bases between. The CDR3 has 14 amino acids. The CDR3 DNA follows: TGTGCCAGCAGTTTACTCAGTGGCTATTACGAGCAGTACTTC. Protein sequence: CASSLLSGYYEQYF.

As concerns this clonotype: Possible read error: a much larger clone is one base away. The gene calls are TRBV11-2 and TRBJ2-5; 8 bases are shared with TRBD1. The CDR3 extends over 15 amino acids. Germline-derived CDR1 and CDR2 are SGHAT and FQNNGV. After removal of 5 bases from V and 3 bases from J, the junction contained 8 bases not matched to a gene. CDR3 bases: TGTGCCAGCAGCCCATCCGGGACAGGAAAAGAGACCCAGTACTTC. It is translated as CASSPSGTGKETQYF. Complete variable domain (other parts from reference TRBV11-2 and TRBJ2-5): EAGVAQSPRYKIIEKRQSVAFWCNPISGHATLYWYQQILGQGPKLLIQFQNNGVVDDSQLPKDRFSAERLKGVDSTLKIQPAKLEDSAVYLCASSPSGTGKETQYFGPGTRLLVL.

This clonotype came up many times. The chain links TRBV20-1 to TRBJ1-2; unclear D gene. The CDR3 extends over 13 amino acids. Trimming cost V 1 base and J 8 bases, with 14 bases left between them. Germline loops: CDR1 DFQATT, CDR2 SNEGSKA (reference sequence). The CDR3 loop is CSARAEGTGGYTF. The CDR3 nucleotides read TGCAGTGCTAGAGCCGAGGGAACGGGGGGCTACACCTTC.

This clonotype was observed at least ten times. The chain is built from TRBV29-1 and TRBJ1-4; TRBD1 agrees at 10 bases. Germline CDR1 SQVTM, CDR2 ANQGSEA. V was clipped by 6 bases and J by 3 bases; unmatched bases: 7. The CDR3 sequence is 15 residues long. The CDR3 protein is CSVAGTGEANEKLFF. In DNA, the CDR3 is TGCAGCGTCGCTGGGACAGGGGAAGCTAATGAAAAACTGTTTTTT.

Details on this clonotype: A much larger clone is a single base away; this may be a read error. The chain carries TRBV5-4 and TRBJ2-1, with 10 bases identical to TRBD2. The CDR3 covers 11 residues. Germline V gives CDR1 SGHNT, CDR2 YYREEE (reference sequence). CDR3 DNA: TGTGCCAGCAAGCGGGAGGGGGAGCAGCTCTTC. This codes for CASKREGEQLF.

There are many counts of this clonotype. The germline gene is not matched at one end of the junction; a read error may be the cause. The chain carries TRBV7-7 and TRBJ2-5; D may be TRBD2 (6 bases). The CDR3 consists of 15 residues. Germline CDR1 and CDR2: SSHAT and FNYEAQ (reference sequence). The CDR3 DNA sequence: TGTGCTAGCAGCTTAGGAGCGGGCGAACTAGAGACCCAGTACTTC. Its protein is CASSLGAGELETQYF. The full variable domain, rest sourced from reference TRBV7-7 and TRBJ2-5, is GAGVSQSPRYKVTKRGQDVTLRCDPISSHATLYWYQQALGQGPEFLTYFNYEAQPDKSGLPSDRFSAERPEGSISTLTIQRTEQRDSAMYRCASSLGAGELETQYFGPGTRLLVL.

This clonotype showed up just a few times. This sequence joins TRBV18 and TRBJ2-1; no clear D gene. Per germline, CDR1 KGHSH and CDR2 LQKENI. Trimming took 3 bases from V and 0 from J, leaving 15 bases between them. The CDR3 runs to 17 residues. In DNA, the CDR3 is TGTGCCAGCTCACCCCCCGCTGGCAGGCTCTCCTACAATGAGCAGTTCTTC. This translates into CASSPPAGRLSYNEQFF. Using reference TRBV18 and TRBJ2-1 for the parts outside the CDR3, the full variable domain is NAGVMQNPRHLVRRRGQEARLRCSPMKGHSHVYWYRQLPEEGLKFMVYLQKENIIDESGMPKERFSAEFPKEGPSILRIQQVVRGDSAAYFCASSPPAGRLSYNEQFFGPGTRLTVL.

The table lists this clonotype with many counts. This chain joins TRBV12-3 or TRBV12-4 and TRBJ2-7; D ambiguous. With 3 bases removed from V and 2 bases from J, the gap between germline ends came to 5 bases. This CDR3 comprises 12 residues. DNA for the CDR3: TGTGCCAGCAGTTTCACCGCCTACGAGCAGTACTTC. Protein product: CASSFTAYEQYF.

The CDR3 nucleotides are TGCAGTGCTCCCGAGGCGGGGAATGAGCAGTTCTTC. It encodes CSAPEAGNEQFF. This chain connects TRBV20-1 to TRBJ2-1; a weak D match, TRBD2 (6 bases). The CDR3 spans 12 residues. Germline values: CDR1 DFQATT, CDR2 SNEGSKA (reference sequence). V lost 5 bases to trimming and J lost 7 bases, with 12 bases between them.